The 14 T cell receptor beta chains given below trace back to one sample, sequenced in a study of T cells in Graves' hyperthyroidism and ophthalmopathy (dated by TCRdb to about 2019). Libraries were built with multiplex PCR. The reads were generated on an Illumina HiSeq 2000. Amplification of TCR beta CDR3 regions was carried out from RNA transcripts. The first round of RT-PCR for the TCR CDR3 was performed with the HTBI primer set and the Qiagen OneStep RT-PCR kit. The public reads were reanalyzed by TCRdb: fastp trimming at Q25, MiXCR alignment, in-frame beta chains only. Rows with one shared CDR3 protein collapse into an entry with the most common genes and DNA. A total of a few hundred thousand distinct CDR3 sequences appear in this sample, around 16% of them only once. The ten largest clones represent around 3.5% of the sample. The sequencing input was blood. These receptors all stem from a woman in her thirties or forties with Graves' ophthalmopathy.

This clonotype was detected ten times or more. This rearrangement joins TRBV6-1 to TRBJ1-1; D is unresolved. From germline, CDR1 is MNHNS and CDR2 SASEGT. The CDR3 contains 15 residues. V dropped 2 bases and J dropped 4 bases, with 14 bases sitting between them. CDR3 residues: CASSESPQWGTEAFF. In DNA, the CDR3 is TGTGCCAGCAGTGAAAGTCCCCAATGGGGCACTGAAGCTTTCTTT.

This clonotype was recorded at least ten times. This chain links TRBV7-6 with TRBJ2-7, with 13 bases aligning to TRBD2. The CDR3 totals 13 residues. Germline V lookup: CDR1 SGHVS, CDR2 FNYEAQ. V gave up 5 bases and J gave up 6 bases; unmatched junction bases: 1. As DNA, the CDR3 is TGTGCCAGCAGCCGGACTAGCGGGAGCGAGCAGTACTTC. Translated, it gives CASSRTSGSEQYF.

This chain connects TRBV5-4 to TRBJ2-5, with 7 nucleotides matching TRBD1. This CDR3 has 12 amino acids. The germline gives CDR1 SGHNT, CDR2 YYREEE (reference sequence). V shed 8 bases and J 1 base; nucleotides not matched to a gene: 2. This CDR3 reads CASGQAQETQYF. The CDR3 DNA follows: TGTGCCAGTGGACAGGCCCAAGAGACCCAGTACTTC. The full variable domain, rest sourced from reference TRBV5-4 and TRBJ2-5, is ETGVTQSPTHLIKTRGQQVTLRCSSQSGHNTVSWYQQALGQGPQFIFQYYREEENGRGNFPPRFSGLQFPNYSSELNVNALELDDSALYLCASGQAQETQYFGPGTRLLVL.

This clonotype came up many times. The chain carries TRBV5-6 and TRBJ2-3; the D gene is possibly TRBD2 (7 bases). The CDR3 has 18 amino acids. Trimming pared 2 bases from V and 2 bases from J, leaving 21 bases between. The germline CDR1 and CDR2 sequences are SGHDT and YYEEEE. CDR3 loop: CASSLMGSTGTNTDTQYF. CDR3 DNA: TGTGCCAGCAGCTTAATGGGATCTACAGGGACTAACACAGATACGCAGTATTTT.

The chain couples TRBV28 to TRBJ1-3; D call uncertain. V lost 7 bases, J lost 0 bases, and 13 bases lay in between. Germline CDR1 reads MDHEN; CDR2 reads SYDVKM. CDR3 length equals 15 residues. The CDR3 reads CASNSQPISGNTIYF. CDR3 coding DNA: TGTGCCAGCAATAGTCAGCCGATCTCTGGAAACACCATATATTTT. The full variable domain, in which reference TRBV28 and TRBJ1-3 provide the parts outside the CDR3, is DVKVTQSSRYLVKRTGEKVFLECVQDMDHENMFWYRQDPGLGLRLIYFSYDVKMKEKGDIPEGYSVSREKKERFSLILESASTNQTSMYLCASNSQPISGNTIYFGEGSWLTVV.

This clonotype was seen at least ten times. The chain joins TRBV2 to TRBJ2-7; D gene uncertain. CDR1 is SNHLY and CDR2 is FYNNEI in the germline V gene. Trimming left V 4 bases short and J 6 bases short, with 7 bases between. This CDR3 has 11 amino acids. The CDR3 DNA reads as TGTGCCAGCAGTGGGTTTGGCGAGCAGTACTTC. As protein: CASSGFGEQYF. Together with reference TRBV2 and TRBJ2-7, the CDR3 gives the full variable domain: EPEVTQTPSHQVTQMGQEVILRCVPISNHLYFYWYRQILGQKVEFLVSFYNNEISEKSEIFDDQFSVERPDGSNFTLKIRSTKLEDSAMYFCASSGFGEQYFGPGTRLTVT.

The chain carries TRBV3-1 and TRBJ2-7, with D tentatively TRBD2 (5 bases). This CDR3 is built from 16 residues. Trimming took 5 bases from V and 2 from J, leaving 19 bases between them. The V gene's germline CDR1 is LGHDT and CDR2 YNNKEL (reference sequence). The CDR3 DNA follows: TGTGCCAGCAGCTCCAAGGTCGCGTTGACTACCTACGAGCAGTACTTC. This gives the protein CASSSKVALTTYEQYF.

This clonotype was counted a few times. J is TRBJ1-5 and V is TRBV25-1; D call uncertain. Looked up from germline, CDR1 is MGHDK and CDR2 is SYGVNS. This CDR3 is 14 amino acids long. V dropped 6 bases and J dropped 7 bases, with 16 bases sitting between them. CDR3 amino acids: CASRPRLAWQPQHF. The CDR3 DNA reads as TGTGCCAGCAGACCTAGACTGGCTTGGCAGCCCCAGCATTTT.

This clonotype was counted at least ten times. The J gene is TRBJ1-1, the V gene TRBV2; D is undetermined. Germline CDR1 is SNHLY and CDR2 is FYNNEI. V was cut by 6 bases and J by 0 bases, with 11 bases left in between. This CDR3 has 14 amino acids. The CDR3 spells CASSPGGVNTEAFF. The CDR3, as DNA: TGTGCCAGCAGCCCCGGTGGAGTGAACACTGAAGCTTTCTTT.

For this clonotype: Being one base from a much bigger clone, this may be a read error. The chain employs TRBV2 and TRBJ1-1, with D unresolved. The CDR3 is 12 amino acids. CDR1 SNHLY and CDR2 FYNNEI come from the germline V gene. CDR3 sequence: CASSQSNTEASF. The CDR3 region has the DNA TGTGCCAGCAGTCAATCGAACACTGAAGCTTCCTTT.

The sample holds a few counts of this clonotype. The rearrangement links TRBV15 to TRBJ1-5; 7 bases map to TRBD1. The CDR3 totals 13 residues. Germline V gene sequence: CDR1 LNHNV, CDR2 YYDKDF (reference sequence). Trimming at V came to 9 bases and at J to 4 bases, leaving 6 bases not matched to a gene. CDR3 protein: CATPGQDNQPQHF. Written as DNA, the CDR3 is TGTGCCACTCCTGGACAGGATAATCAGCCCCAGCATTTT. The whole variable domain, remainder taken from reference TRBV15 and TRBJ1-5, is DAMVIQNPRYQVTQFGKPVTLSCSQTLNHNVMYWYQQKSSQAPKLLFHYYDKDFNNEADTPDNFQSRRPNTSFCFLDIRSPGLGDTAMYLCATPGQDNQPQHFGDGTRLSIL.

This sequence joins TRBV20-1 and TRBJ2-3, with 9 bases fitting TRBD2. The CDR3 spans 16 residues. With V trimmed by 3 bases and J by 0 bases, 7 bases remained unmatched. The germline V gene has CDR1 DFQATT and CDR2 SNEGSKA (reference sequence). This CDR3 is CSARDPSGKSTDTQYF. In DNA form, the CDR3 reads TGCAGTGCTAGGGACCCTAGCGGGAAGAGCACAGATACGCAGTATTTT.

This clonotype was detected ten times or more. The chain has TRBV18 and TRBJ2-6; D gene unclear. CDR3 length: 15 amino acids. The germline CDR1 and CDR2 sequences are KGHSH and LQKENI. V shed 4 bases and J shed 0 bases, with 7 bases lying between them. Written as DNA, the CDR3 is TGTGCCAGCTCACTCGCAGCCTCTGGGGCCAACGTCCTGACTTTC. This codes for CASSLAASGANVLTF. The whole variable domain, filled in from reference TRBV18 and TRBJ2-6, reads NAGVMQNPRHLVRRRGQEARLRCSPMKGHSHVYWYRQLPEEGLKFMVYLQKENIIDESGMPKERFSAEFPKEGPSILRIQQVVRGDSAAYFCASSLAASGANVLTFGAGSRLTVL.

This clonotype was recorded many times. CDR3 sequence: CASSRSGANTGELFF. The CDR3 DNA sequence: TGTGCCAGCAGTCGTAGCGGAGCGAACACCGGGGAGCTGTTTTTT. The rearrangement uses TRBV2 and TRBJ2-2, with D perhaps matching TRBD2 (6 bases). The CDR3 is 15 amino acids. Germline CDR1 SNHLY, CDR2 FYNNEI. V dropped 5 bases and J dropped 0 bases, with 10 bases sitting between them.